The 18 T cell receptor beta chains presented below share a single source sample, sequenced in a study of blood T cell repertoires in COVID-19. Sequencing used immunoSEQ multiplex PCR; TCRdb keeps in-frame clones, though not all of them. The sample lists around 300,000 clones; roughly 90% were seen once. Sequenced input: peripheral blood. The receptors were sampled from a man aged 45 to 65 with acute or convalescent COVID-19.

The chain has TRBV10-3 and TRBJ1-2; TRBD1 matches at 7 bases. The CDR3 length is 14 residues. J gave up 4 bases and V 6 bases, and 8 bases lay outside the gene matches. In germline, CDR1 is ENHRY, CDR2 SYGVKD. In DNA form, the CDR3 reads TGTGCCATCAGCCCCCCGGACAGGCCCTATGGCTACACCTTC. Its protein product is CAISPPDRPYGYTF.

The V gene is TRBV14, the J gene TRBJ1-1, with D maybe TRBD1 (6 bases). CDR3 length: 14 residues. V lost 4 bases and J 4 bases, leaving 13 bases between the germline ends. Germline CDR1 SGHDN, CDR2 FVKESK. The CDR3 region is CASSLRVGATEAFF. Here the CDR3 DNA reads TGTGCCAGCAGCCTACGAGTGGGGGCCACTGAAGCTTTCTTT.

This clone was found a few times. This chain joins TRBV6-1 and TRBJ1-2; D gene uncertain. The CDR3 sequence is 15 residues long. V dropped 1 base and J dropped 1 base, with 10 bases sitting between them. Germline CDR1 is MNHNS and CDR2 is SASEGT. The CDR3 spells CASSEGPGSNYGYTF. The DNA for the CDR3 is TGTGCCAGCAGTGAAGGTCCGGGGAGTAACTATGGCTACACCTTC.

The chain combines TRBV6-5 with TRBJ1-5; no definite D call. The CDR3 length is 15 residues. Germline loops: CDR1 MNHEY, CDR2 SVGAGI. Between the trimmed V and J ends, which lost 7 bases and 3 bases, there was a span of 16 bases. The CDR3 protein is CASTVLRVNNQPQHF. In DNA, the CDR3 is TGTGCCAGCACTGTCTTGAGGGTTAACAATCAGCCCCAGCATTTT.

The chain has TRBV7-9 and TRBJ2-3; 8 bases match TRBD1. Germline lookup yields CDR1 SEHNR and CDR2 FQNEAQ (reference sequence). There are 15 residues in the CDR3. V shed 5 bases and J 4 bases; nucleotides not matched to a gene: 8. Here the CDR3 DNA reads TGTGCCAGCAGCCCCGGGCAGGGGGCCGCAGATACGCAGTATTTT. It is translated as CASSPGQGAADTQYF.

The CDR3, as DNA: TGTGCCTGGAGTGTGTGGGGGCAGGCGAACACTGAAGCTTTCTTT. This translates into CAWSVWGQANTEAFF. This chain joins TRBV30 and TRBJ1-1; D may be TRBD1 (6 bases). CDR1 GTSNPN and CDR2 SVGIG come from the germline V gene (reference sequence). CDR3 length equals 15 residues. With 0 bases removed from V and 1 base from J, the gap between germline ends came to 12 bases.

This clone was found once. This sequence joins TRBV7-3 and TRBJ1-2, with 7 positions matching TRBD1. With 5 bases clipped from V and 4 bases from J, the junction kept 7 bases outside the gene matches. The CDR3 consists of 14 residues. CDR1 is SGHTA, CDR2 FQGTGA, per germline. The CDR3 spells CASSPGGQLYGYTF. In DNA form, the CDR3 reads TGTGCCAGCAGCCCAGGGGGACAACTCTATGGCTACACCTTC.

Here the CDR3 DNA reads TGCGCCAGCAGCTCAACGGCGGGGAACTCCTACGAGCAGTACTTC. It is translated as CASSSTAGNSYEQYF. This chain uses TRBV5-1 with TRBJ2-7; D perhaps matches TRBD2 (6 bases). In germline, CDR1 is SGHRS, CDR2 YFSETQ. The CDR3 is made up of 15 amino acids. Trimming pared 3 bases from V and 0 bases from J, leaving 13 bases between.

Worth noting for this clone: Other DNA sequences from this sample encode an identical CDR3 as well. This chain joins TRBV3-1 (or the pseudogene TRBV3-2) and TRBJ1-1; possibly TRBD1 for D (5 bases). The CDR3 is made up of 14 amino acids. V shed 3 bases and J shed 0 bases, with 8 bases lying between them. The germline V gene has CDR1 LGHDT and CDR2 YNNKEL (reference sequence). CDR3 amino acids: CASSQPGVNTEAFF. Here the CDR3 DNA reads TGTGCCAGCAGCCAGCCGGGGGTGAACACTGAAGCTTTCTTT.

This chain links TRBV9 with TRBJ2-6, with D possibly matching TRBD1 (5 bases). The CDR3 length is 17 residues. CDR1 and CDR2 from the germline V gene are SGDLS and YYNGEE. V was trimmed by 0 bases and J by 0 bases, leaving 10 bases between them. The CDR3 nucleotides read TGTGCCAGCAGCGTAGGGGGCCAGACCTCTGGGGCCAACGTCCTGACTTTC. Translating gives CASSVGGQTSGANVLTF.

The chain couples TRBV7-8 to TRBJ1-5, with TRBD1 matching over 7 bases. The CDR3 sequence is 13 residues long. Germline assignment: CDR1 SGHVS and CDR2 FQNEAQ. The V gene end was trimmed by 5 bases and the J gene end by 2 bases; junction bases not matched to a gene: 0. CDR3 in DNA: TGTGCCAGCAGCACAGGGGGCAATCAGCCCCAGCATTTT. Translation: CASSTGGNQPQHF.

The chain joins TRBV6-1 to TRBJ1-5, with TRBD1 as a possible D gene (6 bases). Germline loops: CDR1 MNHNS, CDR2 SASEGT. V dropped 2 bases and J dropped 1 base, with 9 bases sitting between them. The CDR3 loop spans 15 amino acids. CDR3 in amino acids: CASSETGLSNQPQHF. The CDR3 nucleotides read TGTGCCAGCAGTGAAACAGGGTTAAGCAATCAGCCCCAGCATTTT.

The V call is TRBV12-5, the J call TRBJ1-2; D is ambiguous. The V end was cut by 8 bases, the J end by 4 bases, with 14 bases between. CDR3 length: 13 residues. In germline, CDR1 is LGHNT, CDR2 FRNRAP. This chain's CDR3 is CASSQDLGYGYTF. In DNA form, the CDR3 reads TGTGCTAGTTCCCAAGACTTGGGCTATGGCTACACCTTC.

CDR3 coding DNA: TGTGCCAGCAGCCCCCGGAGCGGGGAGCTGTTTTTT. Its protein product is CASSPRSGELFF. This chain connects TRBV7-6 to TRBJ2-2; no reliable D call. The CDR3 is made up of 12 amino acids. The V and J ends lost 5 bases and 7 bases respectively, with 8 bases between them. Germline assignment: CDR1 SGHVS and CDR2 FNYEAQ.

This clone occurred once. The chain couples TRBV12-3 or TRBV12-4 to TRBJ1-1, with D perhaps matching TRBD1 (6 bases). This CDR3 contains 13 residues. Trimming took off 6 bases at V and 1 base at J, with 9 bases between the two ends. Here the CDR3 DNA reads TGTGCCAGCAGACGACAGGAGAACACTGAAGCTTTCTTT. Encoded protein: CASRRQENTEAFF.

The genes are TRBV5-5 and TRBJ2-7; 9 bases match TRBD1. Germline assignment: CDR1 SGHKS and CDR2 YYEKEE (reference sequence). This CDR3 is built from 16 residues. Trimming removed 4 bases from V and 4 bases from J; junction bases left unmatched: 12. This CDR3 reads CASSPTGTGTLYEQYF. As DNA, the CDR3 is TGTGCCAGCAGCCCTACCGGGACAGGGACCCTTTACGAGCAGTACTTC.

The J gene is TRBJ2-3, the V gene TRBV2; no definite D call. Germline V lookup: CDR1 SNHLY, CDR2 FYNNEI. V was trimmed by 1 base and J by 2 bases, leaving 10 bases between them. The CDR3 sequence is 15 residues long. In nucleotides, the CDR3 is TGTGCCAGCAGTGAAGGGCGGTTCTCCACAGATACGCAGTATTTT. Translation: CASSEGRFSTDTQYF.

CDR3 sequence: CAWSLGQDPTDTQYF. The CDR3 coding sequence is TGTGCCTGGAGTTTAGGACAGGACCCCACAGATACGCAGTATTTT. The V gene is TRBV30, the J gene TRBJ2-3, with TRBD1 matching over 7 bases. The CDR3 runs to 15 residues. The germline V gene has CDR1 GTSNPN and CDR2 SVGIG (reference sequence). Unmatched junction bases numbered 7, after V lost 2 bases and J lost 2 bases.